This is a list of T cell receptor beta chains from one sample in a study of cytomegalovirus exposure and HLA in healthy donors. The data were produced by immunoSEQ multiplex PCR, yet TCRdb's version contains in-frame clones alone and is incomplete. There are about 88,000 clones in the sample; approximately 90% occur only once, and about 2.5% lies in the top ten. The specimen was PBMCs. These receptor sequences come from a man in his late teens or twenties in good health and CMV-seronegative. CDR3s include the opening cysteine and the closing phenylalanine or tryptophan. D genes are given only for firm matches. Rows give clone size only sometimes, using once, few, many, or a class for an expanded clone.

j_gene,v_gene,len,d_gene,abundance,CDR3nt,CDR3aa
TRBJ1-4,TRBV29-1,12,-,-,TGCAGCGTTGCGGGGACAAGTGAAAAACTGTTTTTT,CSVAGTSEKLFF
TRBJ2-2,TRBV7-9,16,-,-,TGTGCCAGGGTGGAGGGGGGGTCCTATTTCACCGGGGAGCTGTTTTTT,CARVEGGSYFTGELFF
TRBJ2-7,TRBV6-5,14,-,-,TGTGCCAGCACCCCCCGGGACTTCTCCTACGAGCAGTACTTC,CASTPRDFSYEQYF
TRBJ2-7,TRBV11-2,11,TRBD1,-,TGTGCCAGCAGGACAGGGGACGAGCAGTACTTC,CASRTGDEQYF
TRBJ2-2,TRBV19,14,TRBD1,once,TGTGCCAGTGGAGGGACAGGGACCACCGGGGAGCTGTTTTTT,CASGGTGTTGELFF
TRBJ2-7,TRBV28,11,-,-,TGTGCCAGCAGGGTCGGGTGGGAGCAGTACTTC,CASRVGWEQYF
TRBJ1-5,TRBV2,15,-,-,TGTGCCAGCACCCCCCAGGGATTTAGCAATCAGCCCCAGCATTTT,CASTPQGFSNQPQHF
TRBJ1-1,TRBV5-8,16,TRBD1,-,TGTGCCAGCAGCTGGGACCAGGACAGGGGCAACACTGAAGCTTTCTTT,CASSWDQDRGNTEAFF
TRBJ2-7,TRBV28,14,-,once,TGTGCCAGCAGTTTACTCTGGGGCACCTACGAGCAGTACTTC,CASSLLWGTYEQYF
TRBJ2-7,TRBV18,9,-,-,TGTGCCAGCTCACAGGGGACACCCTTC,CASSQGTPF
TRBJ1-5,TRBV5-8,14,-,-,TGTGCCAGCAGCACCCGGGTCATCAATCAGCCCCAGCATTTT,CASSTRVINQPQHF
TRBJ2-1,TRBV7-3,12,-,-,TGTGCCAGCGGGGCTACACACAATGAGCAGTTCTTC,CASGATHNEQFF
TRBJ2-3,TRBV18,12,-,-,TGTGCCAGCTCACCAGCCGGAGATACGCAGTATTTT,CASSPAGDTQYF
TRBJ1-1,TRBV6-5,15,TRBD1,-,TGTGCCAGCAGGAGGACCCGGGACAGGATCTCTGAAGCTTTCTTT,CASRRTRDRISEAFF
TRBJ2-7,TRBV5-4,15,-,-,TGTGCCAGCAGCTACGGAGGGCTAGCGCCATACGAGCAGTACTTC,CASSYGGLAPYEQYF
TRBJ2-5,TRBV10-3,16,-,-,TGTGCCATCAGTGAGACTCTAACAGGGTTCCAAGAGACCCAGTACTTC,CAISETLTGFQETQYF
TRBJ1-6,TRBV9,11,-,-,TGTGCCAGCGGGGACATTTCACCCCTCCACTTT,CASGDISPLHF
TRBJ2-3,TRBV10-3,12,-,-,TGTGCCATCAGTGAGTCCGAGGATACGCAGTATTTT,CAISESEDTQYF
TRBJ1-1,TRBV28,12,-,once,TGTGCCAGCAGTCCCCCTATTTTTGAAGCTTTCTTT,CASSPPIFEAFF
TRBJ1-5,TRBV2,13,-,-,TGTGCCTTGGGTCGAGGCCCCAGACAGCCCCAGCATTTT,CALGRGPRQPQHF
TRBJ1-3,TRBV7-8,18,TRBD1,-,TGTGCCAGCAGCTTAGCCGATCTGGGACAGGGGGGAGGAAACACCATATATTTT,CASSLADLGQGGGNTIYF
TRBJ2-1,TRBV4-2,17,-,-,TGTGCCAGCAGCCAAGACGGGAATCCCAGCTCCTACAATGAGCAGTTCTTC,CASSQDGNPSSYNEQFF
TRBJ2-3,TRBV2,13,TRBD1,-,TGTGCCAGCATCTCCCAGGGGGCCTCCACGCAGTATTTT,CASISQGASTQYF
TRBJ2-7,TRBV27,12,TRBD2,-,TGTGCCGCAGGGCGGGGGTCCTACGAGCAGTACTTC,CAAGRGSYEQYF
TRBJ2-1,TRBV29-1,15,-,-,TGCAGCGTTGAAGATCGTCTGGCAGGGCGCAATGAGCAGTTCTTC,CSVEDRLAGRNEQFF
TRBJ2-6,TRBV7-9,18,TRBD1,-,TGTGCCAGCGGCCCCAACAGGGGATCAAGCTCTGGGGCCAACGTCCTGACTTTC,CASGPNRGSSSGANVLTF
TRBJ2-7,TRBV4-3,15,TRBD1,-,TGCGCCAGCAGCCAAGAATCCAGGGGGTCCTACGAGCAGTACTTC,CASSQESRGSYEQYF
TRBJ2-5,TRBV5-4,16,TRBD2,-,TGTGCCAGCAGCCTTCGGACTAGCGGGTACCAAGAGACCCAGTACTTC,CASSLRTSGYQETQYF
TRBJ2-7,TRBV6-5,14,-,-,TGTGCCAGCAGTTACTCGGGGAGGCCCTACGAGCAGTACTTC,CASSYSGRPYEQYF
TRBJ2-5,TRBV19,15,-,-,TGTGCCAGTAGTATAGAAATCCTAGATTCGGAGACCCAGTACTTC,CASSIEILDSETQYF
TRBJ2-7,TRBV11-2,15,TRBD1,-,TGTGCCAGCAGCTTCCGGGACAGCGTCCTCTACGAGCAGTACTTC,CASSFRDSVLYEQYF
TRBJ2-3,TRBV4-3,15,TRBD2,-,TGCGCCAGCAGCCAAGTGGCTAGCGGGAGGGATACGCAGTATTTT,CASSQVASGRDTQYF
TRBJ1-3,TRBV15,15,TRBD1,-,TGTGCCACCAGCAGAGGGACGGGGACAGCAAACACCATATATTTT,CATSRGTGTANTIYF
TRBJ2-1,TRBV6-5,15,-,-,TGTGCCAGCAGTTATTATGGGGGGAGATACAATGAGCAGTTCTTC,CASSYYGGRYNEQFF
TRBJ2-5,TRBV14,16,-,-,TGTGCCAGCAGCCAAGACGAGTGGCCAGGGCGTGAGACCCAGTACTTC,CASSQDEWPGRETQYF
TRBJ1-5,TRBV2,16,TRBD1,-,TGTGCCAGCAGTGAAGCCCGGACAGGGGGCATGCAGCCCCAGCATTTT,CASSEARTGGMQPQHF